Listed below are T cell receptor beta chains from one sample, sequenced in a study of T-cell memory formation after mild COVID-19. TCRdb re-called the 5' RACE reads with MiXCR, one entry per CDR3 protein. This table holds about 200,000 distinct CDR3 sequences, around 9.1% found once. Sequencing was carried out using PBMCs or a T cell subset sorted from them (not recorded which). The receptor set was obtained from a man aged 18 to 30 who had mild COVID-19 (a few samples of this study predate the infection). Cell type and time point are not known. Both conserved end residues are part of each CDR3.

cdr3_length v_call cdr3_aa
12 TRBV7-2 CASSLNKNTIYF
13 TRBV20-1 CSAETDSSYEQYF
14 TRBV12-3/TRBV12-4 CASSFYDVGETQYF
13 TRBV7-8 CASSLDRRREAFF
16 TRBV19 CASSIVSANGGYGYTF
15 TRBV6-1 CASRGREVLNQPQHF
14 TRBV7-2 CASSPRQDYNEQFF
17 TRBV6-5 CASSYSKFQGRADTQYF
13 TRBV27 CASGLRGRETQYF
17 TRBV4-3 CASSQGLTANSGNTIYF
13 TRBV12-3/TRBV12-4 CASRPREREKLFF
16 TRBV7-2 CASSTYGGPAGETQYF
15 TRBV20-1 CSASDRRKGNSPLHF
15 TRBV5-1 CASSLVGQGAYEQYF
15 TRBV23-1 CANGTSGGAGDTQYF
15 TRBV5-5 CASTPGGQGRETQYF
15 TRBV29-1 CSTPSGALSTDTQYF
17 TRBV11-3 CASSLDGTSGGAATQYF
14 TRBV11-2 CASSPGVMNQPQHF
15 TRBV11-1 CASSELAGGADTQYF
14 TRBV28 CASSSRLGEETQYF
11 TRBV6-7 CASRGSDGYTF
14 TRBV20-1 CSAPKPYREHEQFF
13 TRBV7-2 CASSLPTLPARYF
14 TRBV6-5 CASRGTFARHEQYF
13 TRBV7-6 CASSLASPYEQYF
16 TRBV7-2 CASSDTRGGARDTQYF
13 TRBV5-1 CASSSEAGGDGFF
16 TRBV5-1 CASSLEADLAKNIQYF
14 TRBV20-1 CSASPTGQNGIQYF
15 TRBV6-2/TRBV6-3 CASSAWSGGRETQYF
13 TRBV5-1 CASSDGALDAQYF
15 TRBV4-2 CASSPPGLATDTQYF
15 TRBV5-6 CASKTGTTTYNEQFF
14 TRBV2 CASSGGQNQETQYF
15 TRBV4-1 CASSQLGLPNQPQHF
16 TRBV5-1 CASSPRTGNDAGELFF
12 TRBV20-1 CSATGVNTEAFF
15 TRBV20-1 CSARGDYGGVPEQFF
14 TRBV27 CASSLQTSTDTQYF
15 TRBV19 CASSIGQRRVNEQYF
14 TRBV10-3 CAINAEAGTYGYTF
13 TRBV7-9 CASGTGGEETQYF
15 TRBV20-1 CSARTRATSLNTQYF
12 TRBV10-1 CASSAQGSEQFF
13 TRBV7-2 CASGTVAGPRQYF
14 TRBV6-5 CASSRWGGQETQYF
15 TRBV7-3 CASSLHPGDTGELFF
15 TRBV20-1 CSARSDLSSYNEQFF
14 TRBV5-1 CASSRVGPTDTQYF